Shown below are 9 T cell receptor beta chains from a single sample sequenced in a study of graft-versus-host responses after intestinal transplantation. The table came from immunoSEQ multiplex PCR; TCRdb's copy has only in-frame clones and leaves some out. The table lists about 120,000 clones, around 93% of them singletons. The antigens these receptors bind are not known. The starting material was unstimulated CD4+ T cells sorted from spleen or lymph node cells, obtained before intestinal transplant. Receptor source: a human donor who received an intestinal transplant.

The rearrangement uses TRBV30 and TRBJ2-1; TRBD2 might be the D (5 bases). Trimming pared 8 bases from V and 6 bases from J, leaving 14 bases between. Per the germline V gene, CDR1 is GTSNPN and CDR2 is SVGIG (reference sequence). The length of the CDR3 is 12 residues. CDR3 region: CAGSGGFNEQFF. The DNA of the CDR3 is TGTGCCGGCTCGGGCGGGTTCAATGAGCAGTTCTTC.

The genes are TRBV23-1 and TRBJ2-7, with D unclear. TRBV23-1 is an ORF, with its function uncertain. This CDR3 has 13 residues. Trimming left V 4 bases short and J 2 bases short, with 9 bases between. The DNA for the CDR3 is TGCGCCAGCAGTCGAGACAAGACCTACGAGCAGTACTTC. Protein product: CASSRDKTYEQYF.

The rearrangement links TRBV6-6 to TRBJ1-5; D call uncertain. CDR3 length equals 15 residues. CDR1 is MNHNY, CDR2 SVGAGI, per germline (reference sequence). V lost 6 bases to trimming and J lost 2 bases, with 14 bases between them. CDR3 DNA sequence: TGTGCCAGCAGCCGGACCCCCGAGGGCAATCAGCCCCAGCATTTT. Translating it yields CASSRTPEGNQPQHF.

The chain carries TRBV7-3 and TRBJ2-1, with TRBD2 matching over 9 bases. The CDR3 contains 15 residues. CDR1 SGHTA and CDR2 FQGTGA come from the germline V gene. J was trimmed by 3 bases and V by 1 base; bases with no gene match: 1. The CDR3 DNA sequence: TGTGCCAGCAGCTTAAGGCGGGAGGGCTACAATGAGCAGTTCTTC. Amino acids: CASSLRREGYNEQFF.

This chain uses TRBV28 with TRBJ2-7, with a possible D match to TRBD2 (6 bases). Germline V gives CDR1 MDHEN, CDR2 SYDVKM. V lost 2 bases and J lost 5, with 16 bases in between. The CDR3 has 15 residues. The CDR3 region is CASSLGGPGRNEQYF. The CDR3 DNA sequence: TGTGCCAGCAGTTTAGGAGGGCCAGGGAGGAACGAGCAGTACTTC.

The chain combines TRBV11-1 with TRBJ1-2; 9 bases fit TRBD1. The CDR3 sequence is 14 residues long. Per germline, CDR1 SGHAT and CDR2 FQDESV (reference sequence). With 4 bases clipped from V and 6 bases from J, the junction kept 6 bases outside the gene matches. The CDR3 nucleotides read TGTGCCAGCAGCTCGGACAGGGGAAATGATGGCTACACCTTC. This sequence encodes CASSSDRGNDGYTF.

The chain has TRBV30 and TRBJ1-2; D might be TRBD1 (5 bases). V was clipped by 4 bases and J by 3 bases, with 12 bases between them. This CDR3 is built from 13 residues. CDR1 GTSNPN and CDR2 SVGIG come from the germline V gene (reference sequence). CDR3 DNA: TGTGCCTGGAAGGCGGGGGGAGACTATGGCTACACCTTC. Its translation: CAWKAGGDYGYTF.

The chain carries TRBV28 and TRBJ1-5, with 7 bases fitting TRBD1. The V gene end was trimmed by 5 bases and the J gene end by 0 bases; junction bases not matched to a gene: 13. Germline V CDR1 and CDR2: MDHEN, SYDVKM. The length of the CDR3 is 18 residues. The CDR3: CASSPVPGQFDSNQPQHF. The CDR3 DNA follows: TGTGCCAGCAGTCCCGTACCGGGACAGTTTGATAGCAATCAGCCCCAGCATTTT.

V and J are TRBV18 and TRBJ1-2; a possible D gene is TRBD1 (5 bases). V was shortened by 4 bases and J by 7 bases, with 19 bases between the two germline ends. CDR1 is KGHSH, CDR2 LQKENI, per germline. This CDR3 is 15 amino acids long. CDR3 sequence: CASSLSPGGTRGYTF. Written as DNA, the CDR3 is TGTGCCAGCTCACTCAGCCCCGGGGGGACGCGTGGCTACACCTTC. Drawing the rest from reference TRBV18 and TRBJ1-2, the complete variable domain is NAGVMQNPRHLVRRRGQEARLRCSPMKGHSHVYWYRQLPEEGLKFMVYLQKENIIDESGMPKERFSAEFPKEGPSILRIQQVVRGDSAAYFCASSLSPGGTRGYTFGSGTRLTVV.